What follows are 30 T cell receptor beta chains derived from one specimen sequenced in a study of neoadjuvant nivolumab and ipilimumab in lung cancer. Libraries were prepared by immunoSEQ multiplex PCR; TCRdb keeps only in-frame clonotypes and omits some of them. The table has approximately 17,000 clones, around 76% seen once; the top ten hold about 8.5%. The source was tumor tissue, collected after neoadjuvant nivolumab, alone or with ipilimumab, at or shortly before surgery. These receptors were obtained from an adult with non-small cell lung cancer.

This clone was picked up a small number of times. The chain carries TRBV27 and TRBJ1-1; D gene uncertain. CDR1 and CDR2 (germline): MNHEY, SMNVEV (reference sequence). The CDR3 consists of 13 residues. V shed 5 bases and J shed 6 bases, with 13 bases lying between them. This CDR3 reads CASSLSRTAEAFF. For the CDR3, the DNA is TGTGCCAGCAGTCTCTCCCGGACGGCTGAAGCTTTCTTT.

The chain combines TRBV6-1 with TRBJ1-3; D is uncertain. The CDR3 extends over 14 amino acids. Germline V gene sequence: CDR1 MNHNS, CDR2 SASEGT. V gave up 4 bases and J gave up 9 bases, with 16 bases separating them. Here the CDR3 DNA reads TGTGCCAGCAGTGTGGACCCGGAATGGAGCACCATATATTTT. Its translation: CASSVDPEWSTIYF.

This sequence joins TRBV12-5 and TRBJ2-3, with 8 bases matching TRBD2. Germline V gene data show CDR1 as LGHNT and CDR2 as FRNRAP. The ends lost 1 base at V and 2 bases at J; junction bases unmatched: 2. The CDR3 has 15 residues. The CDR3 DNA reads TGTGCTAGTGGTTTGGCGGGGGGGCACACAGATACGCAGTATTTT. It yields the protein CASGLAGGHTDTQYF.

J is TRBJ1-1 and V is TRBV7-8; TRBD1 matches at 8 bases. The V and J ends lost 4 bases and 3 bases, in that order; junction bases with no gene match: 13. The germline V gene has CDR1 SGHVS and CDR2 FQNEAQ. This CDR3 is 17 amino acids long. CDR3 sequence reads: CASSSRRTGSRDTEAFF. In DNA form, the CDR3 reads TGTGCCAGCAGCTCCCGGAGGACAGGGTCTAGGGACACTGAAGCTTTCTTT.

The V and J genes are TRBV6-1 and TRBJ2-7, with unresolved D. CDR1 MNHNS and CDR2 SASEGT come from the germline V gene. The CDR3 is made up of 17 amino acids. With 0 bases removed from V and 2 bases from J, the gap between germline ends came to 17 bases. The CDR3 loop is CASSEATFQPRPYEQYF. The CDR3, as DNA: TGTGCCAGCAGTGAAGCCACCTTCCAACCCAGACCCTACGAGCAGTACTTC.

This chain connects TRBV6-5 to TRBJ2-7; D is possibly TRBD1 (6 bases). Germline-derived CDR1 and CDR2 are MNHEY and SVGAGI. The ends were cut back, 2 bases at V and 7 bases at J, with 9 bases in the middle. The length of the CDR3 is 12 residues. The CDR3, as DNA: TGTGCCAGCAGTTACGACAGGAGAGAGCAGTACTTC. This translates into CASSYDRREQYF.

The chain carries TRBV6-5 and TRBJ1-1; TRBD1 is a possible D gene (6 bases). Per the germline V gene, CDR1 is MNHEY and CDR2 is SVGAGI. The CDR3 has 13 amino acids. With 11 bases removed from V and 1 base from J, the gap between germline ends came to 14 bases. CDR3 protein: CAVQGGRNTEAFF. CDR3 DNA: TGTGCCGTACAGGGAGGACGGAACACTGAAGCTTTCTTT.

The rearrangement links TRBV4-3 to TRBJ2-1; D call uncertain. The germline V and J ends were trimmed by 1 base and 3 bases, with 13 bases remaining between them. Germline CDR1 is LGHNA and CDR2 is YSLEER. CDR3 size: 16 residues. CDR3 nucleotides: TGCGCCAGCAGCCAAGTAGCCAGCCCCGTCTACAATGAGCAGTTCTTC. Protein product: CASSQVASPVYNEQFF.

This chain uses TRBV25-1 with TRBJ1-5; D gene uncertain. V lost 3 bases and J 8 bases, leaving 17 bases between the germline ends. This CDR3 region has 15 residues. Germline values: CDR1 MGHDK, CDR2 SYGVNS. This chain's CDR3 is CASSDARSPFEPQHF. In nucleotides, the CDR3 is TGTGCCAGCAGTGATGCCAGATCTCCTTTTGAGCCCCAGCATTTT.

The chain joins TRBV19 to TRBJ1-6; no clear D gene. V lost 3 bases to trimming and J lost 11 bases, with 11 bases between them. CDR3 length: 13 residues. CDR1 LNHDA and CDR2 SQIVND come from the germline V gene (reference sequence). The CDR3 DNA is TGTGCCAGTAGTATGGGAGGTAGCGCACCCCTCCACTTT. This codes for CASSMGGSAPLHF.

CDR3: CASSLARENYGYTF. The CDR3 DNA reads TGTGCCAGCAGCTTAGCCCGAGAAAACTATGGCTACACCTTC. The V gene is TRBV7-8, the J gene TRBJ1-2; D uncertain. CDR3 length: 14 amino acids. The germline V and J ends were trimmed by 0 bases and 2 bases, with 7 bases remaining between them. The V gene's germline CDR1 is SGHVS and CDR2 FQNEAQ.

J is TRBJ1-3 and V is TRBV5-1; D remains unclear. This CDR3 region has 16 residues. The V end was cut by 0 bases, the J end by 2 bases, with 12 bases between. Germline V lookup: CDR1 SGHRS, CDR2 YFSETQ. Written as DNA, the CDR3 is TGCGCCAGCAGCTTGGCCGCCGCGGCGGCTGGAAACACCATATATTTT. It is translated as CASSLAAAAAGNTIYF.

This chain links TRBV12-5 with TRBJ2-7, with 10 positions matching TRBD1. Germline V gives CDR1 LGHNT, CDR2 FRNRAP. CDR3 size: 14 residues. The ends lost 1 base at V and 3 bases at J; junction bases unmatched: 0. The CDR3 here is CASGLGTGGYEQYF. For the CDR3, the DNA is TGTGCTAGTGGTTTGGGGACAGGGGGCTACGAGCAGTACTTC.

This clone came up once. This chain uses TRBV7-8 with TRBJ1-1; 9 nucleotides agree with TRBD1. CDR1 is SGHVS, CDR2 FQNEAQ, per germline. CDR3 size: 19 residues. V gave up 4 bases and J gave up 1 base; unmatched junction bases: 16. In DNA, the CDR3 is TGTGCCAGCAGCTCTTCCGGGACAGGGTTTGTCAAAGGGAACACTGAAGCTTTCTTT. Translation gives CASSSSGTGFVKGNTEAFF.

The CDR3 loop reads CASSQDRGGFGYTF. CDR3 in DNA: TGCGCCAGCAGCCAAGATCGGGGTGGGTTTGGCTACACCTTC. This chain connects TRBV4-3 to TRBJ1-2; no reliable D call. The germline V gene encodes CDR1 LGHNA and CDR2 YSLEER. V was cut by 0 bases and J by 7 bases, with 12 bases left in between. This CDR3 comprises 14 residues.

This clone was recorded only once. V and J are TRBV6-5 and TRBJ1-4; no definite D call. The CDR3 length is 15 residues. Between the trimmed V and J ends, which lost 5 bases and 8 bases, there was a span of 18 bases. The germline V gene encodes CDR1 MNHEY and CDR2 SVGAGI. The CDR3 is CASSPRLAYGEKLFF. The CDR3 region has the DNA TGTGCCAGCAGTCCGCGACTGGCTTATGGGGAAAAACTGTTTTTT.

The chain combines TRBV4-3 with TRBJ2-3, with D possibly being TRBD1 (7 bases). CDR3 length equals 19 residues. V was cut by 0 bases and J by 0 bases, with 19 bases left in between. Per the germline V gene, CDR1 is LGHNA and CDR2 is YSLEER. CDR3 nucleotide sequence: TGCGCCAGCAGCCAAGATTGGGCAGGGGGGCCCCCTAGCACAGATACGCAGTATTTT. Translating gives CASSQDWAGGPPSTDTQYF.

V and J are TRBV7-2 and TRBJ2-1; 7 nucleotides agree with TRBD2. Germline CDR1 reads SGHTA; CDR2 reads FQGNSA. The junction had 3 bases not matched to a gene; V was cut back by 1 base and J by 3 bases. This CDR3 region has 15 residues. The CDR3 DNA follows: TGTGCCAGCAGCTTAGATGGCGGGGGCTACAATGAGCAGTTCTTC. Encoded protein: CASSLDGGGYNEQFF.

The chain joins TRBV5-1 to TRBJ2-5, with 7 bases lining up with TRBD2. Germline V CDR1 and CDR2: SGHRS, YFSETQ. The CDR3 contains 16 residues. V shed 3 bases and J 0 bases; nucleotides not matched to a gene: 8. The CDR3 DNA is TGCGCCAGCAGCTCGGGGGGTAGCGGATACCAAGAGACCCAGTACTTC. Translation: CASSSGGSGYQETQYF.

The chain employs TRBV5-6 and TRBJ1-6; possibly TRBD1 for D (5 bases). V lost 2 bases, J lost 9 bases, and 15 bases lay in between. Germline V gene lookup returns CDR1 SGHDT and CDR2 YYEEEE. This CDR3 comprises 15 residues. DNA for the CDR3: TGTGCCAGCAGCTTTTCTTCCAGGGTGTCTTCACCCCTCCACTTT. Amino acids: CASSFSSRVSSPLHF.

The chain joins TRBV6-1 to TRBJ1-4; no clear D gene. Trimming removed 0 bases at V and 8 bases at J, with 13 bases between. The germline V gene has CDR1 MNHNS and CDR2 SASEGT. CDR3 length: 15 residues. The CDR3 region is CASSEAVRVWEKLFF. The CDR3 DNA sequence: TGTGCCAGCAGTGAAGCGGTGAGGGTCTGGGAAAAACTGTTTTTT.

The rearrangement links TRBV19 to TRBJ1-1; TRBD1 is a possible D gene (6 bases). This CDR3 has 14 residues. Germline V gene data show CDR1 as LNHDA and CDR2 as SQIVND (reference sequence). Trimming cost V 10 bases and J 0 bases, with 15 bases left between them. The chain's CDR3 is CATKPDSLNTEAFF. CDR3 DNA: TGTGCCACTAAGCCGGACAGTCTGAACACTGAAGCTTTCTTT.

The chain joins TRBV9 to TRBJ2-7, with D unclear. The CDR3 is 11 amino acids. Germline loops: CDR1 SGDLS, CDR2 YYNGEE. V was pared by 2 bases and J by 5 bases, with 5 bases between. The CDR3 spells CASSVGDEQYF. The CDR3 DNA reads as TGTGCCAGCAGCGTTGGGGACGAGCAGTACTTC. Full variable domain (remainder filled in from reference TRBV9 and TRBJ2-7): DSGVTQTPKHLITATGQRVTLRCSPRSGDLSVYWYQQSLDQGLQFLIQYYNGEERAKGNILERFSAQQFPDLHSELNLSSLELGDSALYFCASSVGDEQYFGPGTRLTVT.

The chain has TRBV30 and TRBJ1-1; TRBD1 is a possible D gene (5 bases). The CDR3 loop spans 11 amino acids. Looked up from germline, CDR1 is GTSNPN and CDR2 is SVGIG (reference sequence). Trimming cost V 3 bases and J 10 bases, with 12 bases left between them. CDR3 region: CAWRETEGAFF. CDR3 DNA sequence: TGTGCCTGGAGAGAGACAGAAGGAGCTTTCTTT.

This clone has only a few counts. The chain carries TRBV20-1 and TRBJ2-1; unclear D gene. Germline CDR1 reads DFQATT; CDR2 reads SNEGSKA (reference sequence). CDR3 size: 11 residues. V was pared by 5 bases and J by 7 bases, with 9 bases between. The CDR3 DNA is TGCAGTGCTTTTGTAGGGAATGAGCAGTTCTTC. This encodes CSAFVGNEQFF.

The chain joins TRBV9 to TRBJ1-2; TRBD1 might be the D (6 bases). Germline CDR1 and CDR2: SGDLS and YYNGEE. V was cut by 4 bases and J by 2 bases, with 15 bases left in between. The CDR3 contains 15 residues. CDR3 nucleotides: TGTGCCAGCAGCACCTCTACAGGGAAAAACTATGGCTACACCTTC. Its translation is CASSTSTGKNYGYTF.

The CDR3 here is CAISESLREGLRDTQYF. The CDR3 DNA reads as TGTGCCATCAGTGAGAGTCTTAGGGAGGGGCTTAGAGATACGCAGTATTTT. V is TRBV10-3 and J is TRBJ2-3, with 7 positions matching TRBD2. This CDR3 has 17 residues. J lost 5 bases, V lost 2 bases, and 13 bases had no gene match. From germline, CDR1 is ENHRY and CDR2 SYGVKD.

This chain uses TRBV2 with TRBJ1-4; unclear D gene. The CDR3 totals 14 residues. Germline V gene data show CDR1 as SNHLY and CDR2 as FYNNEI. V was pared by 11 bases and J by 4 bases, with 17 bases between. CDR3 residues: CAATHRSSNEKLFF. The CDR3 DNA is TGTGCCGCAACCCATCGCTCAAGTAATGAAAAACTGTTTTTT.

The chain employs TRBV7-9 and TRBJ1-4; D ambiguous. The CDR3 runs 16 residues. CDR1 and CDR2 (germline): SEHNR, FQNEAQ (reference sequence). Trimming cost V 6 bases and J 3 bases, with 17 bases left between them. In DNA, the CDR3 is TGTGCCAGCAGTTTTGCAGCACGGACGCCTAATGAAAAACTGTTTTTT. Amino acid sequence: CASSFAARTPNEKLFF. The full variable domain, rest sourced from reference TRBV7-9 and TRBJ1-4, is DTGVSQNPRHKITKRGQNVTFRCDPISEHNRLYWYRQTLGQGPEFLTYFQNEAQLEKSRLLSDRFSAERPKGSFSTLEIQRTEQGDSAMYLCASSFAARTPNEKLFFGSGTQLSVL.

This chain connects TRBV11-3 to TRBJ2-3, with 7 bases aligning to TRBD1. CDR3 length equals 15 residues. With 4 bases clipped from V and 0 bases from J, the junction kept 4 bases outside the gene matches. Germline loops: CDR1 SGHNT, CDR2 YENEEA. The CDR3 region is CASSSGQTSTDTQYF. The CDR3 nucleotides are TGTGCCAGCAGCTCGGGACAGACTAGCACAGATACGCAGTATTTT.